The present entry profiles one TCR beta chain with its context. The V gene's germline CDR1 is SGHNT and CDR2 YENEEA. This CDR3 region has 16 residues. Trimming cost V 1 base and J 0 bases, with 7 bases left between them. The data were obtained in a study of radiotherapy plus CTLA-4 blockade in lung cancer. Study-level information: The study recorded objective responses in 15% to 20% of patients and disease control in 31%.

Here immunoSEQ multiplex PCR was the method, and the copy in TCRdb shows in-frame clones only, minus some. The data hold about 87,000 clones, with about 88% observed a single time. Chemo-refractory metastatic non-small-cell lung cancer patients were treated with focal radiation plus CTLA-4 blockade with ipilimumab. The TCR sequence derives from a human donor with non-small cell lung cancer that progressed on radiotherapy plus ipilimumab. The chain has TRBV11-3 and TRBJ2-6; D remains ambiguous. The material sequenced was peripheral blood, taken from a patient treated with radiotherapy plus ipilimumab. The CDR3 here is CASSLGVSSGANVLTF. The CDR3 DNA reads TGTGCCAGCAGCTTAGGTGTTTCCTCTGGGGCCAACGTCCTGACTTTC.